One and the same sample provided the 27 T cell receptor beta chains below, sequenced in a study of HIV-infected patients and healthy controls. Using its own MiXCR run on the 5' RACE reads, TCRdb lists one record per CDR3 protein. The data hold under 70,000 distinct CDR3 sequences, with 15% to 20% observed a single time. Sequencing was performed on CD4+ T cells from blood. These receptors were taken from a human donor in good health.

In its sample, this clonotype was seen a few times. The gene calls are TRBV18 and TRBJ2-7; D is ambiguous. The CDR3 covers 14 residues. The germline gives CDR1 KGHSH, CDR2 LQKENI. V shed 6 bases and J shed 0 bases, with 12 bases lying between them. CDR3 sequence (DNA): TGTGCCAGCTCCCTCGAGGCGAGCTCCTACGAGCAGTACTTC. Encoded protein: CASSLEASSYEQYF. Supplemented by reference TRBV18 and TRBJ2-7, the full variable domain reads NAGVMQNPRHLVRRRGQEARLRCSPMKGHSHVYWYRQLPEEGLKFMVYLQKENIIDESGMPKERFSAEFPKEGPSILRIQQVVRGDSAAYFCASSLEASSYEQYFGPGTRLTVT.

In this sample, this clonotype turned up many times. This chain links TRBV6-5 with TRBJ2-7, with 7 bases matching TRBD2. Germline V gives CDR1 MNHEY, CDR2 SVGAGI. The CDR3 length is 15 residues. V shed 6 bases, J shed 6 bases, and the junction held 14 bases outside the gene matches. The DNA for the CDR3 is TGTGCCAGCAGGGTGGAGCGGGGTAACCTCCCCGAGCAGTACTTC. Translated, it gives CASRVERGNLPEQYF.

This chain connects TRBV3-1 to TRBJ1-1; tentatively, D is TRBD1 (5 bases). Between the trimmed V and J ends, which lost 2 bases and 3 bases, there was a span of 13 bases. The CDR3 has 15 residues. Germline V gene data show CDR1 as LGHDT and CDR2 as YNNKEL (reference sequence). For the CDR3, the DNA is TGTGCCAGCAGCCAAAACCCCAGGGTGGACACTGAAGCTTTCTTT. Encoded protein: CASSQNPRVDTEAFF. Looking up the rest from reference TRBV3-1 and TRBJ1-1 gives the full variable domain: DTAVSQTPKYLVTQMGNDKSIKCEQNLGHDTMYWYKQDSKKFLKIMFSYNNKELIINETVPNRFSPKSPDKAHLNLHINSLELGDSAVYFCASSQNPRVDTEAFFGQGTRLTVV.

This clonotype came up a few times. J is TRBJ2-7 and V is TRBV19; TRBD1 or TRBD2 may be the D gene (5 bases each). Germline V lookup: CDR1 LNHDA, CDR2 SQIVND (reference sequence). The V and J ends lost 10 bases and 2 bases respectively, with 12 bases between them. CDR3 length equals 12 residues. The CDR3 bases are TGTGCCACCGGGACGCACACCTACGAGCAGTACTTC. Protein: CATGTHTYEQYF.

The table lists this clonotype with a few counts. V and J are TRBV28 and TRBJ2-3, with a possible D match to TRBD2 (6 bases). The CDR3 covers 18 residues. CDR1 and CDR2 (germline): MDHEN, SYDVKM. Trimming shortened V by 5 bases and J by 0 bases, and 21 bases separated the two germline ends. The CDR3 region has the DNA TGTGCCAGCAGTCTCCGACTAGATTCCGGACCTAGCACAGATACGCAGTATTTT. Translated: CASSLRLDSGPSTDTQYF.

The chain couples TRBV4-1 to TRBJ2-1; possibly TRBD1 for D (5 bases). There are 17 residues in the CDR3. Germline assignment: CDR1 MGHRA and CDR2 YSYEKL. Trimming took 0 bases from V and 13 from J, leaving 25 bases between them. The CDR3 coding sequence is TGCGCCAGCAGCCAAGATTTATTCGGTTTTCAGGGTCCAAAACAGTTCTTC. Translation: CASSQDLFGFQGPKQFF.

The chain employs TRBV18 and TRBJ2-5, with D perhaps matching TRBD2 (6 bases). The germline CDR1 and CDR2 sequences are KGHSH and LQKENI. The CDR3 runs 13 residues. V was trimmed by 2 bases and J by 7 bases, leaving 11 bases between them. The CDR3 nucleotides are TGTGCCAGCTCACCAGCAGGAGCGGGGACCCAGTACTTC. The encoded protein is CASSPAGAGTQYF.

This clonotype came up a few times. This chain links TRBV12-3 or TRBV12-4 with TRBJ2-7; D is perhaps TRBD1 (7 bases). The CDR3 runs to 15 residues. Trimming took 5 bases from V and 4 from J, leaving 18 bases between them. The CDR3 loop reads CASSTSRGAGYEQYF. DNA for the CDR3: TGTGCCAGCAGTACTAGCAGGGGGGCTGGGTACGAGCAGTACTTC.

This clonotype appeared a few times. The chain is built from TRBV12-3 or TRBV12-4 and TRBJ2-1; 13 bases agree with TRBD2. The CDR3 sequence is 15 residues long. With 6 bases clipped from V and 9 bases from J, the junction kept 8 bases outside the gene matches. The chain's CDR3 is CASRWTSGSSGEQFF. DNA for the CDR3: TGTGCCAGCAGATGGACTAGCGGGAGTTCGGGTGAGCAGTTCTTC.

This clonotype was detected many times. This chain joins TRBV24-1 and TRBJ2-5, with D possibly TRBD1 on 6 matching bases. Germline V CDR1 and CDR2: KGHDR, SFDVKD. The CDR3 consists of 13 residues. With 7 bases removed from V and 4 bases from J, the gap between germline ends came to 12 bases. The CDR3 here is CATRGQSGETQYF. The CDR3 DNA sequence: TGTGCCACCAGAGGACAGAGTGGAGAGACCCAGTACTTC.

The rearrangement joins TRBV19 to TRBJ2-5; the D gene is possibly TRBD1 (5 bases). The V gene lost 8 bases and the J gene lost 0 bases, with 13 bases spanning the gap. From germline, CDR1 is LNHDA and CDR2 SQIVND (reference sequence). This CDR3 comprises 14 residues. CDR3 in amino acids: CASGGGRDQETQYF. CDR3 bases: TGTGCCAGTGGTGGTGGCAGGGACCAAGAGACCCAGTACTTC.

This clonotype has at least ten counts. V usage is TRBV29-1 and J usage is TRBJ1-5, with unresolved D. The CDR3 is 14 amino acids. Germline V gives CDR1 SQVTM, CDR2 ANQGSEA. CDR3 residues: CNGGKKYSNQPQHF. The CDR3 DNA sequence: TGCAACGGAGGGAAAAAGTATAGCAATCAGCCCCAGCATTTT. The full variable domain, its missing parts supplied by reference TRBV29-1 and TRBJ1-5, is SAVISQKPSRDICQRGTSLTIQCQVDSQVTMMFWYRQQPGQSLTLIATANQGSEATYESGFVIDKFPISRPNLTFSTLTVSNMSPEDSSIYLCNGGKKYSNQPQHFGDGTRLSIL.

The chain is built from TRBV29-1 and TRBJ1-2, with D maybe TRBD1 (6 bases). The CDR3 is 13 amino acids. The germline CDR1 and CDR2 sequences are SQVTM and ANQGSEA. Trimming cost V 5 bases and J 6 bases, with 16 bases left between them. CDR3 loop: CSVTGRSSDGYTF. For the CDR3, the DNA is TGCAGCGTTACAGGGAGATCAAGTGATGGCTACACCTTC.

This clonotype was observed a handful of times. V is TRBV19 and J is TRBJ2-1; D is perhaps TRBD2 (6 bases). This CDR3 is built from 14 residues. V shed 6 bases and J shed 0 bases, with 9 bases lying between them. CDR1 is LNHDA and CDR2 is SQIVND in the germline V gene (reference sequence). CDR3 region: CASSTDYSYNEQFF. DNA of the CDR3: TGTGCCAGTAGCACGGACTACTCCTACAATGAGCAGTTCTTC.

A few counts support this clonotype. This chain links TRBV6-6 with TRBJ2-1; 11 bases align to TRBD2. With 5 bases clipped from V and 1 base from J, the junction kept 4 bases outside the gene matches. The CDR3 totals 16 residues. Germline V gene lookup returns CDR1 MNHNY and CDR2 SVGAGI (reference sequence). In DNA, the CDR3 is TGTGCCAGCAGTAGACTAGCGGGATCATCCTACAATGAGCAGTTCTTC. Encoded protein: CASSRLAGSSYNEQFF.

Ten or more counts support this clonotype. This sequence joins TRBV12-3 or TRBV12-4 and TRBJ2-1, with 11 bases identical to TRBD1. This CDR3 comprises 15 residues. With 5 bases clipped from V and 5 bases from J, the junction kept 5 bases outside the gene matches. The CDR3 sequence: CASSPGTGGDNEQFF. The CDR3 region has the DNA TGTGCCAGCAGTCCCGGGACAGGGGGGGACAATGAGCAGTTCTTC.

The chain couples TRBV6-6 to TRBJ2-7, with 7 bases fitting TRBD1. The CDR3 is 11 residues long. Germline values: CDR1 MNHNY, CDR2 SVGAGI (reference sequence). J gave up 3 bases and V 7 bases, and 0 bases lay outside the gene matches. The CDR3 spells CASTGGYEQYF. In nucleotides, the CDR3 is TGTGCCAGCACAGGGGGCTACGAGCAGTACTTC.

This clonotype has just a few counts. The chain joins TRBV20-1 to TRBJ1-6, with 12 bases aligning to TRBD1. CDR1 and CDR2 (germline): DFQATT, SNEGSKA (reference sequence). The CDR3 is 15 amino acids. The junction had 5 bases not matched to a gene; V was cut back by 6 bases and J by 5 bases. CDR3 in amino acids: CSASGTGGDNSPLHF. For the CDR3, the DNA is TGCAGTGCCTCGGGGACAGGGGGCGATAATTCACCCCTCCACTTT.

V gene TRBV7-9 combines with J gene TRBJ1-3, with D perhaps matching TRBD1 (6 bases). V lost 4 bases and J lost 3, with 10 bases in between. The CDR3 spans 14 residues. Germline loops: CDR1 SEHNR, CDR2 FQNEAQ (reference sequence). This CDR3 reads CASSSDRLGNTIYF. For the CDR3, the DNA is TGTGCCAGCAGCTCGGACAGACTTGGAAACACCATATATTTT.

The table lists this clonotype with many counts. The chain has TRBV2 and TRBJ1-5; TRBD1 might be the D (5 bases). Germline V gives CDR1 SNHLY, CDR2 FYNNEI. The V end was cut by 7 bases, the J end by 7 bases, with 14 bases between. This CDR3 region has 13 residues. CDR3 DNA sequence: TGTGCCAGCAATGGGGCGGCTGAACAGCCCCAGCATTTT. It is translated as CASNGAAEQPQHF.

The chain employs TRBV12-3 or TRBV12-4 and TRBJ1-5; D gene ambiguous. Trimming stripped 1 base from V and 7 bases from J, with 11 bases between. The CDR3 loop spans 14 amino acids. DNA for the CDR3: TGTGCCAGCAGTTTAGGGGTAGGAGGCCAGCCCCAGCATTTT. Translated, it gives CASSLGVGGQPQHF.

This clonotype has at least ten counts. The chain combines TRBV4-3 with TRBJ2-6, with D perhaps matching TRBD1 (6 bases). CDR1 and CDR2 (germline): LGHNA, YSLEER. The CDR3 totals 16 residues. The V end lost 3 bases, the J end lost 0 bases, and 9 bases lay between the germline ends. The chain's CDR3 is CASSHGQFSGANVLTF. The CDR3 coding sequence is TGCGCCAGCAGCCATGGACAGTTCTCTGGGGCCAACGTCCTGACTTTC.

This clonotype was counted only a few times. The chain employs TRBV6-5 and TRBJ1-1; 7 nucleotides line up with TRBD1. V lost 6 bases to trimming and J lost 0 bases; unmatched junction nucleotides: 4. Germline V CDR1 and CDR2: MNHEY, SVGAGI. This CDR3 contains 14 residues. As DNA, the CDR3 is TGTGCCAGCAGGGACAGGTACATGAACACTGAAGCTTTCTTT. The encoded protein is CASRDRYMNTEAFF.

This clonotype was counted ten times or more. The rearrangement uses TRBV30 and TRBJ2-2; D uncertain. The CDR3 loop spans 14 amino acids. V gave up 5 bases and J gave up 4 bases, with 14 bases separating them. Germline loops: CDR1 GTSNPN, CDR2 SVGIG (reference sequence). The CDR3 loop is CAWRQRRSTGELFF. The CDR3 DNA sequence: TGTGCCTGGCGGCAGCGCAGATCCACCGGGGAGCTGTTTTTT.

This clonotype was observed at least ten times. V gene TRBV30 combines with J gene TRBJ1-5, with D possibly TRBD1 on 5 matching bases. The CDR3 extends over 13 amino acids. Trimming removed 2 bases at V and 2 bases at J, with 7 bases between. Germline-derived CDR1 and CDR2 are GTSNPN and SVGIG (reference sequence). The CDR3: CAWSLGGNQPQHF. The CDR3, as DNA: TGTGCCTGGAGTTTAGGGGGCAATCAGCCCCAGCATTTT.

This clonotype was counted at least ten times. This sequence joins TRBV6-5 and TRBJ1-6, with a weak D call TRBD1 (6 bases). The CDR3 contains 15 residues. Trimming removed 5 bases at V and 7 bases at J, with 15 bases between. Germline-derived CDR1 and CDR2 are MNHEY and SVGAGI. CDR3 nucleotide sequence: TGTGCCAGCAGTCCCCGGACAGTAACCAATTCACCCCTCCACTTT. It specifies CASSPRTVTNSPLHF.

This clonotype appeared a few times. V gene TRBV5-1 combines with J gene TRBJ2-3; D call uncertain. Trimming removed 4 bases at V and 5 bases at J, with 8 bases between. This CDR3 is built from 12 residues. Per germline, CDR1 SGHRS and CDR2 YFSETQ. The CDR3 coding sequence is TGCGCCAGCAGCCAGACCGGAGATACGCAGTATTTT. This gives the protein CASSQTGDTQYF.